The sequence of this T cell receptor (beta chain) was determined in a study of T-cell reconstitution after alpha-beta-depleted transplantation in children. General study results and limits: Newly made T cells mostly supplied T-cell counts and diversity one year after transplant. Two months or so post-transplant, alpha-beta T cells reportedly derived from several hundred expanded graft clones.

CDR1 SEHNR and CDR2 FQNEAQ come from the germline V gene (reference sequence). This CDR3 spans 12 amino acids. The V gene lost 7 bases and the J gene lost 7 bases, with 10 bases spanning the gap. This clonotype showed up many times. Its cognate antigen is unknown. Molecular barcoding with unique molecular identifiers was used for the TCRbeta library. TCRdb passed the PCR reads through MiXCR, listing each CDR3 protein once. Among about 300,000 distinct CDR3 sequences listed, around 10% were seen once. This chain connects TRBV7-9 to TRBJ2-2, with D possibly being TRBD1 (5 bases). The source is a boy under three years old with acute myeloid leukemia, due to receive a stem cell transplant. Source: PBMCs, taken before TCRalphabeta/CD19-depleted stem cell transplant. CDR3 nucleotides: TGTGCCAGCATCCAGGGCGGCGGGGAGCTGTTTTTT. Its protein product is CASIQGGGELFF.